The rows below give T cell receptor beta chains drawn from one sample of a study of T-cell reconstitution after alpha-beta-depleted transplantation in children. TCRdb re-analysed the PCR reads in MiXCR, keeping a single row per CDR3 protein. The sample includes 300,000 to 350,000 distinct CDR3 sequences, roughly 21% of them seen just once. The sample consisted of PBMCs, mostly from graft donor cells, taken 180 days after TCRalphabeta/CD19-depleted stem cell transplant. These receptor sequences come from a male patient under 18 who had a stem cell transplant for acute lymphoblastic leukemia, so the T cells may come from the graft donor. Both conserved end residues are part of each CDR3. The D gene is left open where the match is weak. Expanded clones get a size class; other rows say once, few or many, or leave the size out.

NA,NA,TRBV20-1,TRBJ2-2,TGCAGTGTTACTAGGGTCCGGGAGCTGTTTTTT,CSVTRVRELFF
NA,NA,TRBV5-1,TRBJ1-4,TGCGCCAGCAAACGGGAACCTAATGAAAAACTGTTTTTT,CASKREPNEKLFF
NA,NA,TRBV29-1,TRBJ1-2,TGCAGCGTTGAAGGCCGGGACACCTATGGCTACACCTTC,CSVEGRDTYGYTF
few,TRBD2,TRBV12-3/TRBV12-4,TRBJ2-1,TGTGCCAGCAGTTTGGCGGGACTAGCGTACAATGAGCAGTTCTTC,CASSLAGLAYNEQFF
NA,NA,TRBV5-6,TRBJ2-7,TGTGCCAGCAGCTCCGACAGTTTCTACGAGCAGTACTTC,CASSSDSFYEQYF
many,TRBD2,TRBV20-1,TRBJ2-3,TGCAGTGCCAGGAGGACTAGCGGGAGCCCCTCGGCTGCGCAGTATTTT,CSARRTSGSPSAAQYF
NA,NA,TRBV15,TRBJ1-2,TGTGCCACCAGCAGAGATAACAACTATGGCTACACCTTC,CATSRDNNYGYTF
many,TRBD1,TRBV12-3/TRBV12-4,TRBJ1-4,TGTGCCAGCAGGGGGACAGGGGGAAAACTGTTTTTT,CASRGTGGKLFF
few,NA,TRBV10-3,TRBJ2-3,TGTGCCATCAGTGAGTCAGGAATCCTTACGCAGTATTTT,CAISESGILTQYF
NA,NA,TRBV11-1,TRBJ2-6,TGTGCCAGCAGCTCTCGCTCAGACTTGAGCTCTGGGGCCAACGTCCTGACTTTC,CASSSRSDLSSGANVLTF
NA,NA,TRBV21-1,TRBJ2-7,TGTGCCAGCAGCAAAGAGGTTTGGGACTGGGTCTACGAGCAGTACTTC,CASSKEVWDWVYEQYF
few,NA,TRBV12-3/TRBV12-4,TRBJ2-1,TGTGCCAGCAGTCCCCGACTAGTTTGGTCCTACAATGAGCAGTTCTTC,CASSPRLVWSYNEQFF
NA,TRBD2,TRBV6-1,TRBJ2-3,TGTGCCAGCAGCCTCAGGCTAGCGGATCACACAGATACGCAGTATTTT,CASSLRLADHTDTQYF
NA,NA,TRBV6-1,TRBJ2-7,TGTGCCAGCAGCAGATTCAACAGGGACTACGAGCAGTACTTC,CASSRFNRDYEQYF
NA,TRBD1,TRBV12-3/TRBV12-4,TRBJ2-1,TGTGCCAGCAGCAGGCGGCGACAGGGGGGGGATGAGCAGTTCTTC,CASSRRRQGGDEQFF
NA,TRBD2,TRBV25-1,TRBJ2-2,TGTGCCAGCAGTGAATCGGGGGGCACCGGGGAGCTGTTTTTT,CASSESGGTGELFF
few,NA,TRBV29-1,TRBJ2-1,TGCAGCGCACAGGGCGATCGGGAAACCTACAATGAGCAGTTCTTC,CSAQGDRETYNEQFF
NA,TRBD2,TRBV12-3/TRBV12-4,TRBJ2-1,TGTGCCAGCAGCCTTAGCGGGAGGCGGAACGAGCAGTTCTTC,CASSLSGRRNEQFF
NA,NA,TRBV28,TRBJ1-2,TGTGCCAGCTCGGGCCGGTACTATGGCTACACCTTC,CASSGRYYGYTF
few,TRBD2,TRBV7-3,TRBJ2-3,TGTGCCAGCAGCTTATGGCGCGGGAGAACAGATACGCAGTATTTT,CASSLWRGRTDTQYF
few,TRBD1,TRBV5-1,TRBJ2-3,TGCGCCAGCAGCGCGGACAGGTACCGCACAGATACGCAGTATTTT,CASSADRYRTDTQYF
NA,TRBD2,TRBV5-1,TRBJ2-1,TGCGCCGGCAGCTTGAGCAAAGCGGGAGTGGGCTACAATGAGCAGTTCTTC,CAGSLSKAGVGYNEQFF
NA,NA,TRBV4-1,TRBJ2-5,TGCGCCAGCAGCCAAAGGGCGGGTCCCCAAGAGACCCAGTACTTC,CASSQRAGPQETQYF
NA,NA,TRBV20-1,TRBJ2-5,TGCAGTGCTAGACTAGTTCGGGCGACCCAGTACTTC,CSARLVRATQYF
few,TRBD2,TRBV7-3,TRBJ2-3,TGTGCCAGCAGCTTCATCCCCACTGGGACTAGCGGGACAGATACGCAGTATTTT,CASSFIPTGTSGTDTQYF
NA,TRBD1,TRBV5-1,TRBJ2-3,TGCGCCAGCAGCCCACAGGGGGTAGATACGCAGTATTTT,CASSPQGVDTQYF
NA,TRBD2,TRBV5-3,TRBJ2-2,TGTGCCAGTACCGGGACTAGCGGGATACGGACCGGGGATCTGTTTTTT,CASTGTSGIRTGDLFF
NA,TRBD1,TRBV4-1,TRBJ2-1,TGCGCCAGCAGCCAAGAGCCGGGACAGGGTTACAATGAGCAGTTCTTC,CASSQEPGQGYNEQFF
NA,NA,TRBV9,TRBJ2-4,TGTGCCAGCAGCATTGGGGGAGGACAAAACATTCAGTACTTC,CASSIGGGQNIQYF
many,NA,TRBV7-9,TRBJ1-2,TGTGCCAGCAGCTTAACTCGCACCCCCAACTATGGCTACACCTTC,CASSLTRTPNYGYTF
NA,NA,TRBV2,TRBJ2-7,TGTGCCAGCAGTGACCCCCCGACAGGATGGAAGCAGTACTTC,CASSDPPTGWKQYF
NA,NA,TRBV18,TRBJ1-1,TGTGCCAGCGCCCATTTCGGGGGTAACACTGAAGCTTTCTTT,CASAHFGGNTEAFF
NA,NA,TRBV30,TRBJ2-7,TGTGCCTGGAGTGTAGGCTGGGAATACTCCTACGAGCAGTACTTC,CAWSVGWEYSYEQYF
NA,NA,TRBV20-1,TRBJ2-3,TGCAGTGCTAGTGTGGGCACAGATACGCAGTATTTT,CSASVGTDTQYF
few,NA,TRBV9,TRBJ2-3,TGTGCCAGCAGCGTAGAGCGGTTCACAGATACGCAGTATTTT,CASSVERFTDTQYF
few,NA,TRBV4-2,TRBJ2-5,TGTGCCAGCAGCCAGCATGGTCTAGCAGCCCCGAAGGCAGAGACCCAGTACTTC,CASSQHGLAAPKAETQYF
NA,TRBD2,TRBV20-1,TRBJ2-6,TGCAGTGCTAGGAAAATCGGGACTAGCGGGAGTTTTGGGGCCAACGTCCTGACTTTC,CSARKIGTSGSFGANVLTF
NA,TRBD1,TRBV24-1,TRBJ2-7,TGTGCCACCAGTGATAGCGACAGGGCTTACGAGCAGTACTTC,CATSDSDRAYEQYF
few,NA,TRBV3-1,TRBJ2-5,TGTGCCAGCAGTCCTAGACTAGATAACACAGAGACCCAGTACTTC,CASSPRLDNTETQYF
few,NA,TRBV5-4,TRBJ1-2,TGTGCCAGCAGCTTTACCCGACAGGCTGCTTACTATGGCTACACCTTC,CASSFTRQAAYYGYTF
NA,NA,TRBV3-1,TRBJ2-1,TGTGCCAGCAGCCAAGATCGACCGCAGGGGGGAGGATCGGGACGCTACTACAATGAGCAGTTCTTC,CASSQDRPQGGGSGRYYNEQFF
NA,TRBD1,TRBV12-3/TRBV12-4,TRBJ1-2,TGTGCCAGCAGCCCGGGACAGCGGCCTAACTATGGCTACACCTTC,CASSPGQRPNYGYTF
few,TRBD1,TRBV7-6,TRBJ2-5,TGTGCCAGCAACCCATGGGGACAGGGTCAAGAGACCCAGTACTTC,CASNPWGQGQETQYF
few,NA,TRBV7-9,TRBJ2-4,TGTGCCAGCAGCCCCGCCAGGTACACGGGCATTCAGTACTTC,CASSPARYTGIQYF
few,NA,TRBV6-1,TRBJ1-4,TGTGCCAGCAGTCTAGGGAATCTGGGGGAAAAACTGTTTTTT,CASSLGNLGEKLFF
NA,TRBD1,TRBV5-1,TRBJ1-1,TGCGCCAGCAGCCTTCTGACAGGGTCGAACACTGAAGCTTTCTTT,CASSLLTGSNTEAFF
few,NA,TRBV5-6,TRBJ2-1,TGTGCCAGCAGCTCGGGACTGCGCTACAATGAGCAGTTCTTC,CASSSGLRYNEQFF
NA,NA,TRBV2,TRBJ1-2,TGTGCCAGCAGTGTAGGGGTCCTGGGCGGCTACACCTTC,CASSVGVLGGYTF
NA,NA,TRBV15,TRBJ2-5,TGTGCCACCAGCAGAGAAGGCGTGGGAGGCTACCAAGAGACCCAGTACTTC,CATSREGVGGYQETQYF
few,TRBD1,TRBV6-5,TRBJ1-1,TGTGCCAGCAGTTACTCCGACAGGGCAAGGGGAGCTTTCTTT,CASSYSDRARGAFF
NA,TRBD1,TRBV6-5,TRBJ1-1,TGTGCCAGCAGTTATTCCCCCAGGGGGCGCGTCACTGAAGCTTTCTTT,CASSYSPRGRVTEAFF
many,NA,TRBV7-9,TRBJ2-7,TGTGCCAGCAGCGACTCCTACGAGCAGTACTTC,CASSDSYEQYF
NA,TRBD2,TRBV7-9,TRBJ2-1,TGTGCCAGCAGCTTCGGACTAGCGGGAGGGCTAAGGAATGAGCAGTTCTTC,CASSFGLAGGLRNEQFF
many,TRBD2,TRBV5-1,TRBJ2-3,TGCGCCAGCAGAAGGGGACTAGCGGGGAGCACAGATACGCAGTATTTT,CASRRGLAGSTDTQYF
few,NA,TRBV5-1,TRBJ1-1,TGCGCCAGCAGCTTGGGGGCAGCGGGCACTGAAGCTTTCTTT,CASSLGAAGTEAFF